This TCR beta chain was profiled in a study of graft-versus-host responses after intestinal transplantation. Overall study context: Recipients had transplants, and these were multivisceral, liver-intestinal, or isolated intestinal. Anti-thymocyte globulin served as induction for all recipients, who then took tacrolimus and steroids for approximately 3 years.

Germline loops: CDR1 MNHEY, CDR2 SVGAGI. Trimming stripped 4 bases from V and 8 bases from J, with 11 bases between. The CDR3 extends over 13 amino acids. Study-wide points: GvH clones appeared in recipient marrow, some first in ileum or blood.

This clone occurred a few times. Its antigen remains unidentified. Measured with immunoSEQ multiplex PCR; TCRdb has only the in-frame clones, and not every one. The top ten clones hold 7% to 8.5% of a sample with around 88,000 clones, approximately 90% of them seen once. V usage is TRBV6-5 and J usage is TRBJ1-4, with D unclear. The source material was unstimulated CD8+ T cells sorted from spleen or lymph node cells, sampled before transplant. The origin of this receptor is a human donor who was the organ donor for an intestinal transplant. The CDR3 nucleotides are TGTGCCAGCAGTTCCGAAATTCAGGAAAAACTGTTTTTT. It codes for CASSSEIQEKLFF.